This entry features one T cell receptor beta chain sequence. The antigen remains unidentified. The V gene's germline CDR1 is SGHTA and CDR2 FQGNSA. The V segment lost 3 bases and the J segment 5 bases; nucleotides outside the gene matches: 6. The CDR3 runs to 15 residues. Libraries were prepared by immunoSEQ multiplex PCR; TCRdb keeps only in-frame clonotypes and omits some of them. The sample holds about 1.5 million clones; around 97% are singletons and the top ten take about 1%. This specimen comes from a study of shared clonotypes between healthy human individuals. General study points: Rarefaction showed sorted-subset sequencing was incomplete despite large depth.

The clonotype comes from a man younger than 40 in good health. V is TRBV7-2 and J is TRBJ1-4, with TRBD1 matching 7 bases. Sequenced: naive CD4+ T cells sorted from blood. Subset reported: CD45RA+ positively selected. DNA for the CDR3: TGTGCCAGCAGCTTTACGGGACAGACCAATGAAAAACTGTTTTTT. It yields the protein CASSFTGQTNEKLFF.